The clone carrying this T cell receptor (beta chain) was picked up a small number of times. This sample was included in a study of blood T cell repertoires in COVID-19. Study in general: Spain, Italy and the United States supplied samples that represented acute and convalescent COVID-19.

This CDR3 is built from 16 residues. Germline CDR1 and CDR2: SGHDT and YYEEEE. Trimming shortened V by 4 bases and J by 2 bases, and 13 bases separated the two germline ends. Data came from immunoSEQ multiplex PCR; TCRdb stores just in-frame clones and leaves some out. Among approximately 190,000 clones listed, roughly 82% were seen once. The gene calls are TRBV5-6 and TRBJ1-6; no firm D call. The sample comprised peripheral blood. This TCR was sampled from a woman aged 55 to 70 with COVID-19, enrolled during active disease. In nucleotides, the CDR3 is TGTGCCAGCAGCACCCAGAGAGGGACCTATAATTCACCCCTCCACTTT. It yields the protein CASSTQRGTYNSPLHF. Full variable domain (remainder filled in from reference TRBV5-6 and TRBJ1-6): DAGVTQSPTHLIKTRGQQVTLRCSPKSGHDTVSWYQQALGQGPQFIFQYYEEEERQRGNFPDRFSGHQFPNYSSELNVNALLLGDSALYLCASSTQRGTYNSPLHFGNGTRLTVT.